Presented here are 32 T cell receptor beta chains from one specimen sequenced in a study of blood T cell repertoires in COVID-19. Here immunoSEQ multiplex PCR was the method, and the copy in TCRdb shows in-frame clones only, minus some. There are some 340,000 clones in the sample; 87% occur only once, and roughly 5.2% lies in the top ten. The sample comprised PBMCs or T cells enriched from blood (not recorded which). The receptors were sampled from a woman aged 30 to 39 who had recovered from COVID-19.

The DNA of the CDR3 is TGTGCCAGCAGTTACTCGTTCGGGAGCGAGCAGTACTTC. Its translation: CASSYSFGSEQYF. This chain joins TRBV6-5 and TRBJ2-7; D possibly corresponds to TRBD2 (6 bases). Germline V gene lookup returns CDR1 MNHEY and CDR2 SVGAGI. The CDR3 consists of 13 residues. V gave up 0 bases and J gave up 6 bases, with 9 bases separating them.

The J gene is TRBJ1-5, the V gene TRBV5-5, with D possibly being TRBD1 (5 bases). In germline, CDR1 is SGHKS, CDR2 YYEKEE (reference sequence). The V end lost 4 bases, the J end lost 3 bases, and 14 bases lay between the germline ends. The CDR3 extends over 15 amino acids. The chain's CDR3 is CASSPWWGLNQPQHF. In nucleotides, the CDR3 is TGTGCCAGCAGCCCATGGTGGGGACTCAATCAGCCCCAGCATTTT.

This CDR3 reads CASRTDRTAYTIYF. The CDR3 region has the DNA TGTGCCAGCAGGACGGACAGGACGGCGTACACCATATATTTT. The chain has TRBV6-5 and TRBJ1-3; TRBD1 aligns across 7 bases. Losses at the gene ends were 6 bases for V and 8 bases for J; bases not matched to a gene: 10. Germline CDR1 and CDR2: MNHEY and SVGAGI. This CDR3 comprises 14 residues.

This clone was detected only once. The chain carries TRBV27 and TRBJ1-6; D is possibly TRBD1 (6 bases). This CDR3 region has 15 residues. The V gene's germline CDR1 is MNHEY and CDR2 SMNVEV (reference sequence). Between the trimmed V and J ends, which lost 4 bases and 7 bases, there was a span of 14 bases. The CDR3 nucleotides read TGTGCCAGCAGTTGGGGGCTTACGGGGAATTCACCCCTCCACTTT. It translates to CASSWGLTGNSPLHF.

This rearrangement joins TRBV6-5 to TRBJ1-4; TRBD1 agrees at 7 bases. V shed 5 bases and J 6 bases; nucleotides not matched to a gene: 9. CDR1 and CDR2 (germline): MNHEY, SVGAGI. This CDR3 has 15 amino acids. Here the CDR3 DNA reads TGTGCCAGCAGTCCCGGGACAGCGGTATATGAAAAACTGTTTTTT. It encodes CASSPGTAVYEKLFF.

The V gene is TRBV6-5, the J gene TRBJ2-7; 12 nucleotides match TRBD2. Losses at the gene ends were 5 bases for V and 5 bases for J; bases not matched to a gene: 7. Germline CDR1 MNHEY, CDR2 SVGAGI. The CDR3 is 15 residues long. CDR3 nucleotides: TGTGCCAGCAGTACAAGTGGACTAGCGGGACACGAGCAGTACTTC. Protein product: CASSTSGLAGHEQYF.

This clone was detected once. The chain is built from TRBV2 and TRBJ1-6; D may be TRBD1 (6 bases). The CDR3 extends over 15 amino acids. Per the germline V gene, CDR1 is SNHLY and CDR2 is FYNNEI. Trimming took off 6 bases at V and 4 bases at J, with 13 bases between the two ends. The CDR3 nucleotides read TGTGCCAGCAGGGAATTGGGACAATATAATTCACCCCTCCACTTT. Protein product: CASRELGQYNSPLHF.

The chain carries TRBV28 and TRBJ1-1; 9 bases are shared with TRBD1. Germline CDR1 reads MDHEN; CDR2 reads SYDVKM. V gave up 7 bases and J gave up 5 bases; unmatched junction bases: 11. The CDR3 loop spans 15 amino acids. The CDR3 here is CASTQGDRARTEAFF. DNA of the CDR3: TGTGCCAGCACCCAAGGGGACAGGGCTAGAACTGAAGCTTTCTTT.

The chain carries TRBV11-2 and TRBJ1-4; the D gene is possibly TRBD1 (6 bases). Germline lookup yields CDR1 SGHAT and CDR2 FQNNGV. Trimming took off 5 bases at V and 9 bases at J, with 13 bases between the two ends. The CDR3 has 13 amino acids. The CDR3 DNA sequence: TGTGCCAGCAGCCCGTTGGACAGACAAAAACTGTTTTTT. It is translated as CASSPLDRQKLFF.

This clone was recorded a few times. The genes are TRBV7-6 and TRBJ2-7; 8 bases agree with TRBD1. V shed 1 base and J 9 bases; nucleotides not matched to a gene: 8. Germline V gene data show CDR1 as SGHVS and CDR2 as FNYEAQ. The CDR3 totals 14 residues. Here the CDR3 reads CASSLGTGLNGQYF. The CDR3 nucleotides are TGTGCCAGCAGCTTAGGGACAGGGTTAAACGGGCAGTACTTC.

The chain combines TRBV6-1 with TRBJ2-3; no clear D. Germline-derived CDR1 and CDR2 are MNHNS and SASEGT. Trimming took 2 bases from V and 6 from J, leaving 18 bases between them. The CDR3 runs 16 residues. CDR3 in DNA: TGTGCCAGCAGTGAATCGAGGTCGCCGAAATGGGATACGCAGTATTTT. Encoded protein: CASSESRSPKWDTQYF.

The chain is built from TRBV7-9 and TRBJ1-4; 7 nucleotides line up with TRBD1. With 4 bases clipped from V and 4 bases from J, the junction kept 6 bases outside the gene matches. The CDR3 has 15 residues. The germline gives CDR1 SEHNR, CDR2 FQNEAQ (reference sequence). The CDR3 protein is CASSSNRGGNEKLFF. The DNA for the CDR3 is TGTGCCAGCAGCTCGAACAGGGGAGGTAATGAAAAACTGTTTTTT.

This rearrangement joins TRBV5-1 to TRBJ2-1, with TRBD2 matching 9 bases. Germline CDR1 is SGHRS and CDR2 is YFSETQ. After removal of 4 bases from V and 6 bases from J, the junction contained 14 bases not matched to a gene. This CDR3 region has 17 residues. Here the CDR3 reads CASSPPSNLAGINEQFF. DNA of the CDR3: TGCGCCAGCAGCCCCCCGTCGAACCTAGCGGGGATCAATGAGCAGTTCTTC.

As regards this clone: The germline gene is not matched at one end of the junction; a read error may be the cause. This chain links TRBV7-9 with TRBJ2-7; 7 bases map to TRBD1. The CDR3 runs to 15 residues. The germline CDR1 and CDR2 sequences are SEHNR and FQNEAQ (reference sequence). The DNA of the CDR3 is TGTGCCAGCAGCTTAGTAACAGGGGTCTCCGACGAGCAGTACTTC. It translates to CASSLVTGVSDEQYF.

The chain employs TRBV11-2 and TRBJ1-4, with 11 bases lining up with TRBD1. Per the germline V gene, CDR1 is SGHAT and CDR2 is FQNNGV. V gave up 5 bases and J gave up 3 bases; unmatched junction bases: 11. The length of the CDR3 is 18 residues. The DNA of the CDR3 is TGTGCCAGCAGCCCGTATCCGGACAGGGGGCCTCCTAATGAAAAACTGTTTTTT. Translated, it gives CASSPYPDRGPPNEKLFF.

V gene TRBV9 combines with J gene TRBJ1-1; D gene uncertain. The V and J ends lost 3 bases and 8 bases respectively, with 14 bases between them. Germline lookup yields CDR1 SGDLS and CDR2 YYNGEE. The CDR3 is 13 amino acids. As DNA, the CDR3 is TGTGCCAGCAGCGCGTCCGCCCGCAGAGAAGCTTTCTTT. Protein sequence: CASSASARREAFF.

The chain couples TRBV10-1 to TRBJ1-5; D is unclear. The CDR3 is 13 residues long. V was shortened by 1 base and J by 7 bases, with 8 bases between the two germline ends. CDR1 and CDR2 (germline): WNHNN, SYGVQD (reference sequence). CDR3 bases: TGCGCCAGCAGTGAGTACCCCGGGCAGCCCCAGCATTTT. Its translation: CASSEYPGQPQHF.

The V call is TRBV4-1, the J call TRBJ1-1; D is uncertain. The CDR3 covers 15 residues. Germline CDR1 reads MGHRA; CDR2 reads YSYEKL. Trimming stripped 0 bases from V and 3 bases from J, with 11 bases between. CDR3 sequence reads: CASSQDTRKYTEAFF. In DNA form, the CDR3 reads TGCGCCAGCAGCCAAGATACCAGAAAGTACACTGAAGCTTTCTTT.

For the CDR3, the DNA is TGCGCCAGCAGCCCAGGAGCGGGAGCGGGGGTGAACAATGAGCAGTTCTTC. This sequence encodes CASSPGAGAGVNNEQFF. The chain combines TRBV5-1 with TRBJ2-1, with 8 bases identical to TRBD2. J lost 5 bases, V lost 4 bases, and 14 bases had no gene match. Germline V CDR1 and CDR2: SGHRS, YFSETQ. The CDR3 loop spans 17 amino acids. Variable domain in full (rest from reference TRBV5-1 and TRBJ2-1): KAGVTQTPRYLIKTRGQQVTLSCSPISGHRSVSWYQQTPGQGLQFLFEYFSETQRNKGNFPGRFSGRQFSNSRSEMNVSTLELGDSALYLCASSPGAGAGVNNEQFFGPGTRLTVL.

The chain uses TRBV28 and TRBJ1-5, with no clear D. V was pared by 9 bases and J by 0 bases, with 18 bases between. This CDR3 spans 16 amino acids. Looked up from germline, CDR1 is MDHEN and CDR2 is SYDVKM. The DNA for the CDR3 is TGTGCCAGTCGTCCGTGGCGGCCACTTAGCAATCAGCCCCAGCATTTT. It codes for CASRPWRPLSNQPQHF.

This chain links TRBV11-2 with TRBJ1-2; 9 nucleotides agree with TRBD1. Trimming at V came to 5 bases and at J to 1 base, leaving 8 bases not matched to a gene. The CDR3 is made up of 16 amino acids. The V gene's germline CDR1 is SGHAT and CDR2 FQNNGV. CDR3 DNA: TGTGCCAGCAGCGCTTCCGGGACAGGGCTTAACTATGGCTACACCTTC. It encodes CASSASGTGLNYGYTF.

CDR3 amino acids: CASREGVNNQPQHF. CDR3 sequence (DNA): TGTGCCAGCCGAGAGGGGGTCAACAATCAGCCCCAGCATTTT. This rearrangement joins TRBV9 to TRBJ1-5, with D tentatively TRBD1 (6 bases). There are 14 residues in the CDR3. CDR1 and CDR2 (germline): SGDLS, YYNGEE. V was cut by 7 bases and J by 3 bases, with 14 bases left in between.

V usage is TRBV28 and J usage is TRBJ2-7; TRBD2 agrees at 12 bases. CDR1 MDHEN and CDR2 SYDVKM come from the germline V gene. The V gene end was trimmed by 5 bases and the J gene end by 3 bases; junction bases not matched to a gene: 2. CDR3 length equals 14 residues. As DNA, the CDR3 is TGTGCCAGCAGTCTGACTAGCGGGGGCTACGAGCAGTACTTC. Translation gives CASSLTSGGYEQYF.

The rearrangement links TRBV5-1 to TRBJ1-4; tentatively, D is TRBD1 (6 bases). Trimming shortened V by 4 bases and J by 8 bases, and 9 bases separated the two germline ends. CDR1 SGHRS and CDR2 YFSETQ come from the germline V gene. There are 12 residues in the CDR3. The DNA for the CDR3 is TGCGCCAGCAGCCAAGACAGGGAAAAACTGTTTTTT. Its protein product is CASSQDREKLFF.

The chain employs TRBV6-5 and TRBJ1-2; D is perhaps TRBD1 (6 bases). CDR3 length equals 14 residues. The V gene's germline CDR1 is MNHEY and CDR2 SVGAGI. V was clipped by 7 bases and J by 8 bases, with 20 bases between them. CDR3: CASTRGRGQGGYTF. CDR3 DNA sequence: TGTGCCAGCACCAGGGGCAGGGGCCAAGGGGGCTACACCTTC.

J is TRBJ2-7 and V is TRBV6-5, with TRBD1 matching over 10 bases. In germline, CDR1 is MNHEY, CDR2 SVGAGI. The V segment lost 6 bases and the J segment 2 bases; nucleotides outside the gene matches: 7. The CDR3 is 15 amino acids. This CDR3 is CASSDAGQGTYEQYF. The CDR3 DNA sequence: TGTGCCAGCAGCGACGCGGGACAGGGGACCTACGAGCAGTACTTC.

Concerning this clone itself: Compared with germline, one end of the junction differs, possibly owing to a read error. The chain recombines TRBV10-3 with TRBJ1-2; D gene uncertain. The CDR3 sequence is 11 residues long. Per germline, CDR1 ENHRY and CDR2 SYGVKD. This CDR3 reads CAIGEGGGYTF. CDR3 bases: TGTGCCATCGGTGAGGGCGGCGGCTACACCTTC.

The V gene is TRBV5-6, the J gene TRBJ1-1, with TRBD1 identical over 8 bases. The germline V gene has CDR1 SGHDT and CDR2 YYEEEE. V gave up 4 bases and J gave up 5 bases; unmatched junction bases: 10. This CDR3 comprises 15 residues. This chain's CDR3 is CASSPGQGWGTEAFF. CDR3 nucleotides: TGTGCCAGCAGCCCCGGACAGGGTTGGGGGACTGAAGCTTTCTTT.

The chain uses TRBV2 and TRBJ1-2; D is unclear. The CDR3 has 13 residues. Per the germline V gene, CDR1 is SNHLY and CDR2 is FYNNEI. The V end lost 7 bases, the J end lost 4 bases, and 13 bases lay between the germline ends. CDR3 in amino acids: CASIFSRGYGYTF. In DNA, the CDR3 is TGTGCCAGCATTTTTAGCCGGGGCTATGGCTACACCTTC.

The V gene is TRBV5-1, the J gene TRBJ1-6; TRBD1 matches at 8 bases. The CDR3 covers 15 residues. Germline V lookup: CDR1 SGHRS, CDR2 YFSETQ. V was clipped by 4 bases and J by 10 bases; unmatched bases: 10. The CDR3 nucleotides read TGCGCCAGCAGCGGTGCGACAGGGGAAGGCTCACCCCTCCACTTT. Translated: CASSGATGEGSPLHF.

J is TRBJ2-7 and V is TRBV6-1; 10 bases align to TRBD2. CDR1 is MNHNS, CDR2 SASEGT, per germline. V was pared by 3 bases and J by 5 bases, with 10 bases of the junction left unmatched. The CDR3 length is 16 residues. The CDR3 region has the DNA TGTGCCAGCAGTGAGTCCACTAGCGGGGCCAGGGACGAGCAGTACTTC. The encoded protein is CASSESTSGARDEQYF.

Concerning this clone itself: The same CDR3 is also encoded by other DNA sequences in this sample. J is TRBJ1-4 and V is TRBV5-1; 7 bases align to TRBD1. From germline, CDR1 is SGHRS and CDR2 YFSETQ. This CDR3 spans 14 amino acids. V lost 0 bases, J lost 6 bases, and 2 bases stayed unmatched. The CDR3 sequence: CASSLGGGDEKLFF. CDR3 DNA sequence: TGCGCCAGCAGCTTGGGAGGGGGCGATGAAAAACTGTTTTTT.